This T cell receptor beta chain derives from a study of response to subunit inactivated influenza vaccine. The CDR3 spans 14 residues. J lost 12 bases, V lost 2 bases, and 9 bases had no gene match. A few counts support this clonotype. Its specificity is not known. Study-level findings and limits: After each seasonal influenza vaccination, few new T cells are recruited, the authors suggested.

TCRdb re-derived calls from the RT-PCR reads in MiXCR, one entry per CDR3 protein. This sample yields 300,000 to 350,000 distinct CDR3 sequences, of which around 22% are seen a single time; under 13% belongs to the top ten. This specimen was PBMCs from blood, taken less than 22 months after vaccination. The sequence was obtained from a man in his fifties or sixties who received an inactivated influenza vaccine. This sequence joins TRBV12-3 or TRBV12-4 and TRBJ1-4, with TRBD1 matching 7 bases. The chain's CDR3 is CASSLRGTAGELFF. The CDR3 DNA reads TGTGCCAGCAGTTTACGTGGGACAGCGGGGGAACTGTTTTTT.